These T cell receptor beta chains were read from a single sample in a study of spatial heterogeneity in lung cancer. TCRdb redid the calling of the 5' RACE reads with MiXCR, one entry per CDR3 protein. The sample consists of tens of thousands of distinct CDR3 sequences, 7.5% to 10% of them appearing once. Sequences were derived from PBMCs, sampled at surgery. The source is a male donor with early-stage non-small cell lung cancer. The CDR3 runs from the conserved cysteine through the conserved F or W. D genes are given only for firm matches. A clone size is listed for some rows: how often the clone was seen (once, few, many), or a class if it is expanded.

CDR3: CASKPSDLSYNSPLHF
DNA: TGTGCCAGCAAGCCATCCGACCTCTCCTATAATTCACCCCTCCACTTT
J: TRBJ1-6
size: -
V: TRBV6-2/TRBV6-3
D: -

CDR3: CASSPSVAVGQPQHF
DNA: TGCGCCAGCAGCCCTTCGGTAGCAGTGGGTCAGCCCCAGCATTTT
J: TRBJ1-5
size: many
V: TRBV4-3
D: -

CDR3: CASSIKDRINQPQHF
DNA: TGTGCCAGTAGTATAAAGGACAGGATCAATCAGCCCCAGCATTTT
J: TRBJ1-5
size: many
V: TRBV19
D: TRBD1

CDR3: CAISGFTGRGEQYF
DNA: TGTGCCATCAGTGGATTTACAGGCAGAGGCGAGCAGTACTTC
J: TRBJ2-7
size: few
V: TRBV10-3
D: -

CDR3: CASSLQGINTEAFF
DNA: TGTGCCAGCAGCTTACAGGGGATAAACACTGAAGCTTTCTTT
J: TRBJ1-1
size: -
V: TRBV7-9
D: -

CDR3: CASSQLGAGDEQYF
DNA: TGTGCCAGCAGCCAACTGGGGGCAGGGGACGAGCAGTACTTC
J: TRBJ2-7
size: -
V: TRBV4-2
D: -

CDR3: CSVLAGGFEKLFF
DNA: TGCAGCGTTCTAGCAGGGGGTTTTGAAAAACTGTTTTTT
J: TRBJ1-4
size: many
V: TRBV29-1
D: TRBD1

CDR3: CAIREGGTYNEQFF
DNA: TGTGCCATCAGGGAGGGCGGTACCTACAATGAGCAGTTCTTC
J: TRBJ2-1
size: -
V: TRBV10-3
D: -

CDR3: CASSRSGASSYEQYF
DNA: TGTGCCAGCAGCCGAAGCGGGGCTAGCTCCTACGAGCAGTACTTC
J: TRBJ2-7
size: few
V: TRBV11-1
D: TRBD2

CDR3: CASSPGTSGNTIYF
DNA: TGTGCCAGCAGTCCCGGGACTTCTGGAAACACCATATATTTT
J: TRBJ1-3
size: many
V: TRBV5-4
D: -

CDR3: CASSQVTRDNEQFF
DNA: TGTGCCAGCAGCCAAGTAACCAGAGACAATGAGCAGTTCTTC
J: TRBJ2-1
size: many
V: TRBV14
D: -

CDR3: CAKRDRRSSGANVLTF
DNA: TGTGCTAAACGGGACAGGCGATCTTCTGGGGCCAACGTCCTGACTTTC
J: TRBJ2-6
size: few
V: TRBV7-6
D: TRBD1

CDR3: CASSYLGLAGDHTGELFF
DNA: TGTGCCAGCAGTTACCTTGGACTAGCGGGAGATCACACCGGGGAGCTGTTTTTT
J: TRBJ2-2
size: few
V: TRBV6-7
D: TRBD2

CDR3: CASSSRTDTQYF
DNA: TGTGCCAGCAGCTCGCGGACAGATACGCAGTATTTT
J: TRBJ2-3
size: many
V: TRBV7-2
D: -

CDR3: CASSFRRDSNTDTQYF
DNA: TGTGCCAGCAGCTTCCGCCGGGACAGCAACACAGATACGCAGTATTTT
J: TRBJ2-3
size: few
V: TRBV5-4
D: TRBD1

CDR3: CASSLGDRPYNEQFF
DNA: TGTGCCAGCAGCTTGGGGGACAGACCCTACAATGAGCAGTTCTTC
J: TRBJ2-1
size: many
V: TRBV5-6
D: TRBD1

CDR3: CASREEGASSYNEQFF
DNA: TGTGCCAGCAGGGAGGAAGGAGCGAGCTCCTACAATGAGCAGTTCTTC
J: TRBJ2-1
size: many
V: TRBV25-1
D: -

CDR3: CSAREGERQPQHF
DNA: TGCAGTGCTAGAGAGGGGGAGCGTCAGCCCCAGCATTTT
J: TRBJ1-5
size: -
V: TRBV20-1
D: -